The clone carrying this T cell receptor (beta chain) was recorded many times. Its cognate antigen is unknown. The entry originates in a study of shared clonotypes between healthy human individuals. The authors sequenced unsorted PBMC DNA on ten immunoSEQ deep assay plates. As originally analysed: ImmunoSEQ supplied junction-only sequences lacking quality scores, so filtering was different. Only in-frame clones appear in the TCRdb table, and some are missing; sequencing was by immunoSEQ multiplex PCR. The V and J calls and clone size were taken over from that table, and D and trimming were inferred from the DNA. The sample lists 450,000 to 650,000 clones, roughly 72% occurring once. The CDR3 has 13 residues. Germline CDR1 and CDR2: SGHTS and YDEGEE. V was trimmed by 5 bases and J by 1 base, leaving 9 bases between them. Study-wide results and limits: Investigators collected only blood, and repertoires in tissues likely differ.

Material for sequencing was PBMCs. The chain links TRBV5-8 to TRBJ1-1; D is uncertain. The sequence came from a woman in her 40s in good health. Some clones in this sample may be carry-over from other donors' samples. The CDR3 spells CASSSTSNTEAFF. CDR3 bases: TGTGCCAGCAGTTCCACATCGAACACTGAAGCTTTCTTT.